This is a list of T cell receptor beta chains from one sample in a study of shared clonotypes between healthy human individuals. Assay: immunoSEQ multiplex PCR; the TCRdb copy retains only in-frame clones and omits some. Seen here are about 1 million clones, approximately 70% observed once, and the top ten hold about 1.5%. What was sequenced was memory CD4+ T cells sorted from blood. These receptors were taken from a man aged 18 to 35 in good health. Each CDR3 is given with its conserved first and last residue. A D gene is named only where the DNA matches it firmly. Some rows mark clone size as missing; the rest say once, few, many or name a class of expanded clone.

TRBV25-1	TRBJ2-5	TRBD2	.	CASSPSGHQETQYF	TGTGCCAGCAGCCCTAGCGGACATCAAGAGACCCAGTACTTC
TRBV2	TRBJ2-3	.	.	CASRRQPTDTQYF	TGTGCCAGCCGCCGGCAGCCAACAGATACGCAGTATTTT
TRBV29-1	TRBJ2-7	TRBD1	.	CSVGPGQKTYEQYF	TGCAGCGTTGGACCGGGACAGAAAACCTACGAGCAGTACTTC
TRBV11-3	TRBJ2-1	.	.	CASSLLMGTEQFF	TGTGCCAGCAGCTTATTGATGGGGACAGAGCAGTTCTTC
TRBV19	TRBJ2-7	TRBD1	once	CASSRGQSSYEQYF	TGTGCCAGTAGTCGGGGACAGAGCTCCTACGAGCAGTACTTC
TRBV2	TRBJ1-2	.	.	CASSERVGYTF	TGTGCCAGCAGTGAACGGGTGGGCTACACCTTC
TRBV18	TRBJ2-1	.	.	CASSAYRDDEQFF	TGTGCCAGCTCAGCATACAGAGACGATGAGCAGTTCTTC
TRBV2	TRBJ2-3	.	.	CASKTTGVSTDTQYF	TGTGCCAGCAAGACCACGGGGGTTAGCACAGATACGCAGTATTTT
TRBV6-4	TRBJ2-2	.	.	CASSVEGNTGELFF	TGTGCCAGCAGCGTCGAAGGGAACACCGGGGAGCTGTTTTTT
TRBV5-1	TRBJ2-3	TRBD2	.	CASSLGTSGGTDTQYF	TGCGCCAGCAGCCTCGGGACTAGCGGGGGAACAGATACGCAGTATTTT
TRBV5-1	TRBJ2-2	.	.	CASSLEGGTNTGELFF	TGCGCCAGCAGCCTGGAGGGCGGGACGAACACCGGGGAGCTGTTTTTT
TRBV18	TRBJ2-5	.	.	CASSPGVQETQYF	TGTGCCAGCTCACCAGGGGTGCAAGAGACCCAGTACTTC
TRBV6-5	TRBJ1-1	.	.	CASSPRRGLDTEAFF	TGTGCCAGCAGTCCTCGGAGAGGGCTGGACACTGAAGCTTTCTTT
TRBV6-1	TRBJ2-7	.	.	CASSDLAGAAYEQYF	TGTGCCAGCAGTGATCTTGCAGGGGCGGCCTACGAGCAGTACTTC
TRBV29-1	TRBJ1-1	.	.	CSASGLGNTEAFF	TGCAGCGCCTCAGGGTTGGGGAACACTGAAGCTTTCTTT
TRBV7-2	TRBJ2-7	.	.	CASSLDRLKGEQYF	TGTGCCAGCAGCCTCGACAGATTAAAGGGCGAGCAGTACTTC
TRBV10-3	TRBJ2-1	.	.	CAISESTSRGAYNEQFF	TGTGCCATCAGTGAGTCGACGTCTAGAGGGGCCTACAATGAGCAGTTCTTC
TRBV29-1	TRBJ1-6	TRBD1	.	CSVERQGDSPLHF	TGCAGCGTTGAACGACAGGGGGATTCACCCCTCCACTTT
TRBV12-1	TRBJ2-1	.	many	CASSVTSGNYNEQFF	TGTGCCAGCAGCGTAACTAGCGGGAACTACAATGAGCAGTTCTTC
TRBV19	TRBJ2-7	.	.	CASRGTIRASALRGYEQYF	TGTGCCAGTAGGGGGACTATCCGCGCATCCGCGCTCAGGGGCTACGAGCAGTACTTC
TRBV27	TRBJ2-1	TRBD2	.	CASSHAALAGVDSYNEQFF	TGTGCCAGCAGCCATGCAGCACTAGCGGGAGTAGATTCCTACAATGAGCAGTTCTTC
TRBV5-4	TRBJ2-3	TRBD2	.	CASSAGGYTDTQYF	TGTGCCAGCAGCGCGGGGGGGTACACAGATACGCAGTATTTT
TRBV12-5	TRBJ2-3	.	.	CASGGDSTNTQYF	TGTGCTAGTGGGGGGGATTCTACAAATACGCAGTATTTT
TRBV10-2	TRBJ2-1	.	once	CASRFSGFGDNEQFF	TGCGCCAGCAGATTTTCAGGGTTTGGAGACAATGAGCAGTTCTTC
TRBV6-1	TRBJ1-4	TRBD1	.	CASSVPWTGKLFF	TGTGCCAGCAGTGTCCCTTGGACAGGTAAACTGTTTTTT
TRBV6-5	TRBJ2-7	.	.	CASSPENEQYF	TGTGCCAGCAGTCCAGAAAACGAGCAGTACTTC
TRBV12-5	TRBJ2-3	.	few	CASGSGTDTQYF	TGTGCTAGTGGTTCCGGGACAGATACGCAGTATTTT
TRBV7-6	TRBJ2-2	TRBD1	once	CASSLGQGRTGELFF	TGTGCCAGCAGCTTAGGACAGGGGAGAACCGGGGAGCTGTTTTTT
TRBV19	TRBJ2-5	.	once	CASSTLQVGETQYF	TGTGCCAGTAGTACTCTACAGGTAGGAGAGACCCAGTACTTC
TRBV5-1	TRBJ2-3	.	.	CASSLVAGATDTQYF	TGCGCCAGCAGCTTGGTGGCGGGGGCAACAGATACGCAGTATTTT
TRBV7-7	TRBJ2-1	.	.	CASSEGLLNEQFF	TGTGCTAGCAGCGAAGGACTGCTCAATGAGCAGTTCTTC
TRBV30	TRBJ1-5	.	few	CAWRDSNQPQHF	TGTGCCTGGAGGGACAGTAATCAGCCCCAGCATTTT
TRBV27	TRBJ2-6	.	.	CASSFSLGRSGANVLTF	TGTGCCAGCAGTTTCTCGCTGGGCCGCTCTGGGGCCAACGTCCTGACTTTC
TRBV4-1	TRBJ2-2	.	.	CASSQDFEGGFAGELFF	TGCGCCAGCAGCCAAGATTTCGAGGGAGGATTTGCAGGGGAGCTGTTTTTT
TRBV2	TRBJ1-5	.	.	CASSRDLSNQPQHF	TGTGCCAGCTCTCGAGACCTTAGCAATCAGCCCCAGCATTTT
TRBV19	TRBJ1-1	.	.	CASIDGWDTEAFF	TGTGCCAGTATCGATGGGTGGGACACTGAAGCTTTCTTT
TRBV18	TRBJ1-6	.	few	CASSPGNRSPLHF	TGTGCCAGCTCACCGGGGAATAGGTCACCCCTCCACTTT
TRBV4-1	TRBJ1-6	TRBD1	.	CASSSFTGVESPLHF	TGCGCCAGCAGTTCCTTCACAGGGGTGGAATCACCCCTCCACTTT
TRBV28	TRBJ1-1	.	many	CASSFRGGTEAFF	TGTGCCAGCAGTTTTAGGGGTGGCACTGAAGCTTTCTTT
TRBV21-1	TRBJ2-5	.	.	CASSKGVASGSVQETQYF	.
TRBV6-1	TRBJ1-1	.	.	CASTGQTNTEAFF	TGTGCCAGCACAGGGCAGACGAACACTGAAGCTTTCTTT
TRBV4-3	TRBJ2-7	.	.	CASSQVYHPGKGAYEQYF	TGCGCCAGCAGCCAAGTTTACCACCCCGGGAAGGGGGCCTACGAGCAGTACTTC
TRBV11-2	TRBJ2-7	TRBD2	.	CASSLDQGTSSYF	TGTGCCAGCAGCTTAGATCAAGGGACTAGTTCGTACTTC
TRBV18	TRBJ2-2	TRBD2	few	CASSPPSGGSGMNTGELFF	TGTGCCAGCTCACCACCTTCGGGGGGTAGCGGGATGAACACCGGGGAGCTGTTTTTT
TRBV9	TRBJ2-3	.	few	CASSVVEKLGDTQYF	TGTGCCAGCAGCGTAGTAGAGAAACTCGGAGATACGCAGTATTTT
TRBV19	TRBJ2-7	TRBD1	.	CASSPRDRVNEQYF	TGTGCCAGTAGTCCGCGGGACAGGGTCAACGAGCAGTACTTC
TRBV19	TRBJ1-2	.	.	CASKEYGYTF	TGTGCCAGTAAGGAGTATGGCTACACCTTC
TRBV5-4	TRBJ2-7	.	.	CASSGGGSKIYEQYF	TGTGCCAGCAGCGGGGGGGGCTCTAAGATCTACGAGCAGTACTTC
TRBV4-3	TRBJ1-5	.	few	CASSQDWDSNQPQHF	TGCGCCAGCAGCCAAGATTGGGATAGCAATCAGCCCCAGCATTTT
TRBV6-5	TRBJ1-1	.	few	CASALTRNTEAFF	TGTGCCAGCGCCCTTACGAGGAACACTGAAGCTTTCTTT
TRBV11-2	TRBJ1-5	.	.	CASSLEPGSNQPQHF	TGTGCCAGCAGCTTAGAGCCGGGGTCAAATCAGCCCCAGCATTTT
TRBV5-1	TRBJ2-7	TRBD1	.	CASSPGQGVYEQYF	TGCGCCAGCAGTCCGGGACAGGGGGTCTACGAGCAGTACTTC
TRBV9	TRBJ2-3	.	.	CASSPSGTQSTDTQYF	TGTGCCAGCAGCCCTTCTGGGACTCAAAGCACAGATACGCAGTATTTT
TRBV5-1	TRBJ2-7	.	.	CASSSGSTTSYEQYF	TGCGCCAGCAGCTCAGGGTCAACAACATCCTACGAGCAGTACTTC
TRBV10-2	TRBJ1-2	.	.	CASSESSFYGYTF	TGCGCCAGCAGTGAGTCGAGCTTTTATGGCTACACCTTC